Included here is one T cell receptor (beta chain) sequence, with context. The antigen is not known. There are 14 residues in the CDR3. Germline CDR1 is DFQATT and CDR2 is SNEGSKA (reference sequence). These data belong to a study of T cells expressing NK-cell markers. Study background: In the group of eight sequenced donors, seven were HCMV-seropositive and one was seronegative. General study results and limits: As a fraction of CD8+ T cells, dominant NKG2C+ clonotypes reached roughly 1.0-7.0% in six donors. The study found these clonotypes also leading the CD3+CD56-NKG2C+ fraction in several donors. HCMV specificity of the expanded NKG2C+ T cell clones was not established.

TCRdb re-analyzed the 5' RACE reads; it lists each CDR3 protein once, without DNA. This sample contains around 140,000 distinct CDR3 sequences. J is TRBJ2-7 and V is TRBV20-1; TCRdb reports TRBD2, a call that lacks DNA to check it against. This clonotype originated in a man between 18 and 29 years old in good health. The sample comprised blood T cells: a sorted CD56 or NKG2C T cell subset, CD4+ or CD8+ T cells, or bulk PBMC T cells (not recorded which). CDR3 region: CSATERAFSYEQYF.